The clone carrying this T cell receptor (beta chain) was detected only once. Peripheral blood came from all dose cohorts at three timepoints. This sample stems from a study of OX40 agonist ivuxolimab in advanced cancers. Study at large: The patients received ivuxolimab by intravenous route every 2 weeks at 0.01 to 10 mg/kg. Recorded diagnoses for dose-escalation patients were hepatocellular carcinoma, melanoma, renal cell or head and neck cancer.

Trimming shortened V by 0 bases and J by 5 bases, and 6 bases separated the two germline ends. The CDR3 consists of 13 residues. The germline gives CDR1 SGDLS, CDR2 YYNGEE. Libraries were prepared by immunoSEQ multiplex PCR; TCRdb keeps only in-frame clonotypes and omits some of them. The sample lists 70,000 or so clones, about 83% occurring once. This sequence joins TRBV9 and TRBJ1-5; no clear D. The sequence derives from an adult with an advanced solid tumor such as melanoma, head and neck, liver or kidney cancer. The source was CD4+ or CD8+ T cells sorted from blood, collected in a trial of the OX40 agonist ivuxolimab. CDR3 bases: TGTGCCAGCAGCGTAGACTCCTATCAGCCCCAGCATTTT. Protein sequence: CASSVDSYQPQHF.